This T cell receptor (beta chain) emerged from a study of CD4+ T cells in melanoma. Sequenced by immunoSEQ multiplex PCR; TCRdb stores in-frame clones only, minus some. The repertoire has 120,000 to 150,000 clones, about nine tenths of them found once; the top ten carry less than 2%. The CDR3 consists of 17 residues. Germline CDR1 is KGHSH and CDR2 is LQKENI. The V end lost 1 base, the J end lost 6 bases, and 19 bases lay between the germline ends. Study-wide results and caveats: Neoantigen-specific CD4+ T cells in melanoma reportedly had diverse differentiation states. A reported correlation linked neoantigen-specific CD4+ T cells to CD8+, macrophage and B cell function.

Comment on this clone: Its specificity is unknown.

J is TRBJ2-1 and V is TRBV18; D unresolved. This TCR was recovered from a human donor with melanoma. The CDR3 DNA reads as TGTGCCAGCTCACCACGTACGTACACTATCCCGAGCAATGAGCAGTTCTTC. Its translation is CASSPRTYTIPSNEQFF.